The 5 T cell receptor beta chains below all came from one sample that was sequenced in a study of Graves' ophthalmopathy and Graves' hyperthyroidism. RNA transcripts yielded amplified TCR beta CDR3 regions. First-round RT-PCR relied on HTBI primers, and a second-round multiplex PCR came next. MiXCR, run by TCRdb on the multiplex PCR reads, gives a single entry per CDR3 protein. This sample carries some 200,000 distinct CDR3 sequences, around 30% of them seen once, and the ten largest clones take approximately 9%. The material sequenced was peripheral blood. Source of these receptors: a man aged 45 to 65 with Graves' ophthalmopathy.

This clonotype was found many times. The chain couples TRBV20-1 to TRBJ2-4; possibly TRBD2 for D (6 bases). Germline V gene lookup returns CDR1 DFQATT and CDR2 SNEGSKA (reference sequence). There are 15 residues in the CDR3. Trimming pared 8 bases from V and 1 base from J, leaving 18 bases between. The CDR3, as DNA: TGCAGTCACACGACCCGGGGGTTTGCCAAAAACATTCAGTACTTC. Amino acids: CSHTTRGFAKNIQYF.

In this sample, this clonotype turned up many times. This chain links TRBV19 with TRBJ2-5, with 8 bases fitting TRBD2. The CDR3 totals 14 residues. Losses at the gene ends were 5 bases for V and 4 bases for J; bases not matched to a gene: 6. The germline V gene has CDR1 LNHDA and CDR2 SQIVND (reference sequence). The CDR3 DNA reads as TGTGCCAGTAGTGGCCGGGAGGGCCGAGAGACCCAGTACTTC. This gives the protein CASSGREGRETQYF.

J is TRBJ2-7 and V is TRBV12-3 or TRBV12-4; D is unclear. Trimming took 2 bases from V and 3 from J, leaving 8 bases between them. The CDR3 runs to 13 residues. This chain's CDR3 is CASSLTADYEQYF. CDR3 bases: TGTGCCAGCAGTTTAACCGCCGACTACGAGCAGTACTTC.

This clonotype was seen ten or more times. J is TRBJ2-7 and V is TRBV7-9, with D possibly matching TRBD1 (7 bases). This CDR3 region has 12 residues. Germline-derived CDR1 and CDR2 are SEHNR and FQNEAQ (reference sequence). The V gene lost 9 bases and the J gene lost 6 bases, with 15 bases spanning the gap. CDR3 residues: CAREGTAREQYF. CDR3 in DNA: TGTGCCAGGGAGGGGACAGCTCGCGAGCAGTACTTC.

The chain employs TRBV6-5 and TRBJ1-5; D uncertain. This CDR3 has 16 residues. Trimming cost V 4 bases and J 1 base, with 14 bases left between them. Germline loops: CDR1 MNHEY, CDR2 SVGAGI. CDR3 nucleotides: TGTGCCAGCAGTTTACTCCGGGGTGCGAGCAATCAGCCCCAGCATTTT. This codes for CASSLLRGASNQPQHF.